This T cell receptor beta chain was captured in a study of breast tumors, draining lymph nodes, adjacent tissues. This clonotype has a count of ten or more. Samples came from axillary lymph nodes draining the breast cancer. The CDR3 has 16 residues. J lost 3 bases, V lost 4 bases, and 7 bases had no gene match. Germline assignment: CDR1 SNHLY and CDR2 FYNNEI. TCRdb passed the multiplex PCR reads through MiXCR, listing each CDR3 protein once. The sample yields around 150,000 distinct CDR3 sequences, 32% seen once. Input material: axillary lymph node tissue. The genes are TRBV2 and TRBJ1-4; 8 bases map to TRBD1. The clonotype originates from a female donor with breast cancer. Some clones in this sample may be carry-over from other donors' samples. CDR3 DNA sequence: TGTGCCAGCAGTGCTGGGGACAGGCGGGCTAATGAAAAACTGTTTTTT. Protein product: CASSAGDRRANEKLFF.